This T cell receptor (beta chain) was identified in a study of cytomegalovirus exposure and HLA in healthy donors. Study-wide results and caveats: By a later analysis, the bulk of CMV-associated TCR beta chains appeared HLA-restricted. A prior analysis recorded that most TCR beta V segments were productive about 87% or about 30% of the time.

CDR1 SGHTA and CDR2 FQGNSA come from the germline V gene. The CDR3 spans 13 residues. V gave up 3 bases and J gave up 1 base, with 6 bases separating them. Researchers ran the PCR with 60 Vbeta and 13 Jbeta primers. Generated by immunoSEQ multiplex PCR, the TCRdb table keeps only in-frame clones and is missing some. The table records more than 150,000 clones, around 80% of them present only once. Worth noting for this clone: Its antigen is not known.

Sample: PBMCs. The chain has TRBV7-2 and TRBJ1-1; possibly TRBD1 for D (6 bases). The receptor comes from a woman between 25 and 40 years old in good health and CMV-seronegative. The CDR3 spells CASSLGANTEAFF. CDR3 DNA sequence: TGTGCCAGCAGCTTGGGGGCGAACACTGAAGCTTTCTTT.